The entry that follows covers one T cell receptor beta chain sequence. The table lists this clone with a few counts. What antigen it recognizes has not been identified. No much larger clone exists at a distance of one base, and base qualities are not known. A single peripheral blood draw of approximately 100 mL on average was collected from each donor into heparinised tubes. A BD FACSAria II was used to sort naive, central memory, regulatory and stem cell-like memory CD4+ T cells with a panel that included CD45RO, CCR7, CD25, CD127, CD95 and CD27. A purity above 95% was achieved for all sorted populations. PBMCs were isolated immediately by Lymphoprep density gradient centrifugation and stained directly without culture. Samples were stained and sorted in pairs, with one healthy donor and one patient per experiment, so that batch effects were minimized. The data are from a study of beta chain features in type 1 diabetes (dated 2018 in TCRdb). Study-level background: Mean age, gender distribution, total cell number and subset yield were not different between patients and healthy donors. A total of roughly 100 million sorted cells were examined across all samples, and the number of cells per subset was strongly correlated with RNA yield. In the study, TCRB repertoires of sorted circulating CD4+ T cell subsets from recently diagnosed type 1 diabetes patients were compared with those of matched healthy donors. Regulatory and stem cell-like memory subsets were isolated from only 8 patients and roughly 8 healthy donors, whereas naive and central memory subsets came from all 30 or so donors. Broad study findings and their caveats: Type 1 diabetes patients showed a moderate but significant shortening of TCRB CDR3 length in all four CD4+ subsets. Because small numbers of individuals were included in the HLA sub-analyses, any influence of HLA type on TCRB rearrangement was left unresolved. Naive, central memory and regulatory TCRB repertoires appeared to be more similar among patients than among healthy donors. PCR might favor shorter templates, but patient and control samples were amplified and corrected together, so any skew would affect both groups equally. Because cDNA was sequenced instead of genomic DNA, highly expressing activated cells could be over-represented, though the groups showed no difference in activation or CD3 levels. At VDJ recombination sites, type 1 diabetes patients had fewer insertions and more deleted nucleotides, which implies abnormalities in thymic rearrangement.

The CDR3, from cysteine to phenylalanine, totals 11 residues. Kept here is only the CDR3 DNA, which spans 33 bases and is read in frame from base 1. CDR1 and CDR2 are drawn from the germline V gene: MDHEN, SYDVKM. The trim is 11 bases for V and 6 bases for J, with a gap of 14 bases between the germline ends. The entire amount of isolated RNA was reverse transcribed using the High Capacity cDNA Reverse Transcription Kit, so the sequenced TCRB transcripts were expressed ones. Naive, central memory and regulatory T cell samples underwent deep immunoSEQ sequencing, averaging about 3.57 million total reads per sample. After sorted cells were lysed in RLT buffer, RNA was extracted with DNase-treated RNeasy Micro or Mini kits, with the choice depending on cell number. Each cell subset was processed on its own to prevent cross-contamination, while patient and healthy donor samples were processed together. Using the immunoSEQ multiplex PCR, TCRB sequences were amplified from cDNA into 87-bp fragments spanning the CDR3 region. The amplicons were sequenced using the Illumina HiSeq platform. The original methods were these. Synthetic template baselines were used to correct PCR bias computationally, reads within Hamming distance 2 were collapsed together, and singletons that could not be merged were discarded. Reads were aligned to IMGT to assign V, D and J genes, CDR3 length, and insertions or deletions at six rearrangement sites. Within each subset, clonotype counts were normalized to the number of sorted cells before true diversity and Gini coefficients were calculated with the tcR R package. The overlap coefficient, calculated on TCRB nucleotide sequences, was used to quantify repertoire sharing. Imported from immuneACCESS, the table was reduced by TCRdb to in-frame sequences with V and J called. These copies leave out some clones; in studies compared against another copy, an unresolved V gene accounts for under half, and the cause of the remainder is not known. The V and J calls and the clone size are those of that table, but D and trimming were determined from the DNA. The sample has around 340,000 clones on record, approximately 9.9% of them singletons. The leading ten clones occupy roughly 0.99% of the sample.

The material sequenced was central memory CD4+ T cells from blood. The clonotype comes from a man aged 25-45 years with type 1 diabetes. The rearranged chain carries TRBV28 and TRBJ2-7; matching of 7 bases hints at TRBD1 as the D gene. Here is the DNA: TGTGCCTCCCAGGGGGGTGGCGAGCAGTACTTC. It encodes CASQGGGEQYF.